This TCR beta chain was sequenced during a study of CD8+ T cells in alopecia areata. Treatment indicated: oral pan-JAK inhibitor, 5-10 mg twice daily. Investigators sorted PBMCs to obtain both CD4+ and CD8+ T cells. This CDR3 has 14 amino acids. The V gene's germline CDR1 is SGHTA and CDR2 FQGTGA. V gave up 4 bases and J gave up 10 bases; unmatched junction bases: 7. At least ten counts were recorded for this clone. Isolated RNA was reverse transcribed into cDNA used as the sequencing template. Assay used: immunoSEQ multiplex PCR; TCRdb lists only in-frame clones, some missing. The sample yields 190,000 or so clones, roughly three fifths seen once.

This TCR came from a human donor with alopecia areata. The specimen was CD4+ T cells sorted from blood, collected at week 4, from a patient treated with tofacitinib. J is TRBJ1-6 and V is TRBV7-3; the match to TRBD1 covers 7 bases. The CDR3 bases are TGTGCCAGCAGCTCGACAGGGAGTAGGTCACCCCTCCACTTT. Translated, it gives CASSSTGSRSPLHF.